These 25 T cell receptor beta chains originate from one sample sequenced in a study of blood T cell repertoires in COVID-19. Measured with immunoSEQ multiplex PCR; TCRdb has only the in-frame clones, and not every one. In the table there are about 180,000 clones, approximately 86% of which are singletons. Sequenced sample: peripheral blood. Receptors were obtained from a man aged 50-59 years with active or convalescent COVID-19.

The table lists this clone with a few counts. The chain combines TRBV6-6 with TRBJ1-5; D gene ambiguous. The CDR3 runs 14 residues. V lost 3 bases, J lost 3 bases, and 9 bases lay in between. CDR1 is MNHNY and CDR2 is SVGAGI in the germline V gene (reference sequence). CDR3 nucleotides: TGTGCCAGCAGTTATGGAGAAACCAATCAGCCCCAGCATTTT. Residues: CASSYGETNQPQHF.

As concerns this clone: At one end, the junction sequence differs from germline, possibly due to a read error. The chain joins TRBV6-1 to TRBJ2-1; the match to TRBD2 covers 9 bases. From germline, CDR1 is MNHNS and CDR2 SASEGT. The CDR3 covers 14 residues. CDR3 DNA sequence: TGTGCCAGCACTGAAGCGGGGGGAGTCAATGAGCAGTTCTTC. Encoded protein: CASTEAGGVNEQFF.

The V call is TRBV12-2, the J call TRBJ2-2; the table gives TRBD2 as D, unverified against the DNA. TRBV12-2 is labeled a pseudogene. This CDR3 is built from 20 residues. CDR3 in DNA: TGTGCAAGTCGCACGATAGCCGGACTAGCGGGAGGGCCGAACACCGGGGAGCTGTTTTTT. It yields the protein CASRTIAGLAGGPNTGELFF.

The chain is built from TRBV7-2 and TRBJ1-2; no clear D gene. This CDR3 region has 14 residues. The V and J ends lost 2 bases and 0 bases respectively, with 7 bases between them. Germline V gene lookup returns CDR1 SGHTA and CDR2 FQGNSA. As DNA, the CDR3 is TGTGCCAGCAGCTTAACAGAAACTAACTATGGCTACACCTTC. Amino acid sequence: CASSLTETNYGYTF.

The chain has TRBV7-9 and TRBJ2-7, with a tentative D call TRBD2 (6 bases). This CDR3 spans 14 amino acids. The V gene's germline CDR1 is SEHNR and CDR2 FQNEAQ (reference sequence). V shed 4 bases and J shed 1 base, with 11 bases lying between them. CDR3 sequence (DNA): TGTGCCAGCAGCTCTAATAGCGGATCCTACGAGCAGTACTTC. This gives the protein CASSSNSGSYEQYF.

This rearrangement joins TRBV30 to TRBJ2-3; D not resolved. From germline, CDR1 is GTSNPN and CDR2 SVGIG (reference sequence). The CDR3 sequence is 13 residues long. The CDR3 loop reads CAQTLGGPDTQYF. Here the CDR3 DNA reads TGTGCACAGACACTGGGTGGGCCAGATACGCAGTATTTT.

V gene TRBV14 combines with J gene TRBJ2-1; 7 bases are a match to TRBD2. Trimming took 0 bases from V and 9 from J; bases not matched to a gene: 2. CDR1 and CDR2 (germline): SGHDN, FVKESK. This CDR3 comprises 13 residues. This CDR3 is CASSQDRTSEQFF. The CDR3 DNA sequence: TGTGCCAGCAGCCAAGATAGGACTAGTGAGCAGTTCTTC.

The gene calls are TRBV3-1 (or the pseudogene TRBV3-2) and TRBJ1-2; tentatively, D is TRBD1 (6 bases). Germline V gene sequence: CDR1 LGHDT, CDR2 YNNKEL (reference sequence). V was trimmed by 5 bases and J by 2 bases, leaving 9 bases between them. This CDR3 is 13 amino acids long. As DNA, the CDR3 is TGTGCCAGCAGCGGGACATCCAACTATGGCTACACCTTC. As protein: CASSGTSNYGYTF.

The rearrangement links TRBV30 to TRBJ2-7; 8 nucleotides line up with TRBD1. J gave up 4 bases and V 3 bases, and 5 bases lay outside the gene matches. Germline V gene data show CDR1 as GTSNPN and CDR2 as SVGIG (reference sequence). The CDR3 has 13 residues. The DNA of the CDR3 is TGTGCCTGGAGAGACAGGGGAGTATACGAGCAGTACTTC. Encoded protein: CAWRDRGVYEQYF.

Note on this clone: This specimen includes other DNA sequences encoding the same CDR3. This chain joins TRBV2 and TRBJ1-2; D uncertain. This CDR3 has 11 residues. Trimming pared 4 bases from V and 5 bases from J, leaving 5 bases between. Per the germline V gene, CDR1 is SNHLY and CDR2 is FYNNEI. Here the CDR3 reads CASSGEYGYTF. The CDR3 DNA follows: TGTGCCAGCAGTGGAGAGTATGGCTACACCTTC.

V and J are TRBV27 and TRBJ2-3, with TRBD1 identical over 12 bases. V lost 7 bases, J lost 1 base, and 12 bases stayed unmatched. Germline lookup yields CDR1 MNHEY and CDR2 SMNVEV (reference sequence). This CDR3 comprises 18 residues. The CDR3 is CASTPAGTGGRGTDTQYF. The CDR3 DNA reads as TGTGCCAGCACCCCCGCCGGGACAGGGGGCAGGGGCACAGATACGCAGTATTTT.

The V gene is TRBV11-2, the J gene TRBJ2-5; 9 bases align to TRBD2. Germline trimming cut 1 base from V and 4 bases from J; bases unmatched to any gene: 10. This CDR3 contains 17 residues. Germline CDR1 reads SGHAT; CDR2 reads FQNNGV. In DNA form, the CDR3 reads TGTGCCAGCAGCTTAGGACTAGCGGTCCCTTCGGGAGAGACCCAGTACTTC. Protein: CASSLGLAVPSGETQYF. The variable domain in full, completed from reference TRBV11-2 and TRBJ2-5, reads EAGVAQSPRYKIIEKRQSVAFWCNPISGHATLYWYQQILGQGPKLLIQFQNNGVVDDSQLPKDRFSAERLKGVDSTLKIQPAKLEDSAVYLCASSLGLAVPSGETQYFGPGTRLLVL.

The rearrangement joins TRBV7-9 to TRBJ1-5, with a possible D match to TRBD1 (5 bases). Trimming cost V 4 bases and J 2 bases, with 15 bases left between them. Germline CDR1 reads SEHNR; CDR2 reads FQNEAQ (reference sequence). The CDR3 spans 16 residues. This CDR3 reads CASSYAGHKGNQPQHF. CDR3 DNA: TGTGCCAGCAGCTATGCAGGGCATAAGGGCAATCAGCCCCAGCATTTT.

J is TRBJ1-1 and V is TRBV30; D possibly corresponds to TRBD1 (5 bases). Germline V CDR1 and CDR2: GTSNPN, SVGIG (reference sequence). The CDR3 contains 13 residues. V was cut by 2 bases and J by 2 bases, with 9 bases left in between. The CDR3 reads CAWSLTVNTEAFF. Here the CDR3 DNA reads TGTGCCTGGAGTCTGACAGTAAACACTGAAGCTTTCTTT.

This chain uses TRBV5-1 with TRBJ2-1, with 14 bases that match TRBD2. The V gene's germline CDR1 is SGHRS and CDR2 YFSETQ. With V trimmed by 5 bases and J by 8 bases, 6 bases remained unmatched. This CDR3 has 15 residues. In nucleotides, the CDR3 is TGCGCCAGCAGAGGCGGGACTAGCGGGAGTTATGAGCAGTTCTTC. It is translated as CASRGGTSGSYEQFF.

CDR3: CASSRGVGSPLHF. CDR3 nucleotide sequence: TGTGCCAGCAGCCGGGGGGTAGGGTCACCCCTCCACTTT. This sequence joins TRBV11-3 and TRBJ1-6; a weak D match, TRBD1 (5 bases). The CDR3 extends over 13 amino acids. V lost 5 bases, J lost 10 bases, and 12 bases lay in between. Germline-derived CDR1 and CDR2 are SGHNT and YENEEA. The variable domain in full, completed from reference TRBV11-3 and TRBJ1-6, reads EAGVVQSPRYKIIEKKQPVAFWCNPISGHNTLYWYLQNLGQGPELLIRYENEEAVDDSQLPKDRFSAERLKGVDSTLKIQPAELGDSAVYLCASSRGVGSPLHFGNGTRLTVT.

The chain links TRBV3-1 (or the pseudogene TRBV3-2) to TRBJ2-4, with D perhaps matching TRBD2 (6 bases). The CDR3 spans 14 residues. V lost 8 bases and J 4 bases, leaving 15 bases between the germline ends. From germline, CDR1 is LGHDT and CDR2 YNNKEL (reference sequence). The CDR3, as DNA: TGTGCCAGCGAAGACGGAGGGGAAAAAAACATTCAGTACTTC. Translating gives CASEDGGEKNIQYF.

Written as DNA, the CDR3 is TGTGCCACCCGGACATCCTCCCAAGAGACCCAGTACTTC. It translates to CATRTSSQETQYF. The rearrangement links TRBV7-9 to TRBJ2-5; perhaps TRBD1 as D (5 bases). V was trimmed by 10 bases and J by 1 base, leaving 13 bases between them. CDR3 length equals 13 residues. Germline CDR1 SEHNR, CDR2 FQNEAQ (reference sequence).

To note about this clone: The conserved final phenylalanine or tryptophan is absent from the CDR3, which likely points to a read error. The DNA is omitted, as the CDR3 cannot be located on it reliably, and the CDR3 follows TCRdb's listing. The chain combines TRBV11-3 with TRBJ2-3; no check of the table's D call, TRBD2, against the DNA was made. Germline assignment: CDR1 SGHNT and CDR2 YENEEA. The CDR3 adds up to 9 amino acids, both ends counted. This CDR3 is CASSRLRLV.

This clone appeared a single time. The genes are TRBV30 and TRBJ2-7; D uncertain. V was pared by 0 bases and J by 3 bases, with 6 bases between. The germline CDR1 and CDR2 sequences are GTSNPN and SVGIG (reference sequence). CDR3 length: 12 residues. The CDR3 reads CAWSVLFYEQYF. The CDR3 nucleotides read TGTGCCTGGAGTGTACTTTTCTACGAGCAGTACTTC.

This clone was seen once. The chain couples TRBV3-1 (or the pseudogene TRBV3-2) to TRBJ2-3; 9 positions agree with TRBD2. The CDR3 sequence is 17 residues long. Per the germline V gene, CDR1 is LGHDT and CDR2 is YNNKEL (reference sequence). V shed 0 bases, J shed 5 bases, and the junction held 9 bases outside the gene matches. The CDR3 DNA sequence: TGTGCCAGCAGCCAAGAGAGGCGGGGGGGCCGAGTAGATACGCAGTATTTT. Translating it yields CASSQERRGGRVDTQYF.

The chain has TRBV24-1 and TRBJ2-1; 8 bases map to TRBD2. The CDR3 has 16 amino acids. Germline assignment: CDR1 KGHDR and CDR2 SFDVKD. V shed 1 base, J shed 9 bases, and the junction held 10 bases outside the gene matches. CDR3 region: CATSDFGQRGLGEQFF. The CDR3 nucleotides read TGTGCCACCAGTGATTTCGGCCAGCGGGGGCTGGGTGAGCAGTTCTTC.

The rearrangement links TRBV5-4 to TRBJ2-6; 11 bases agree with TRBD2. Germline loops: CDR1 SGHNT, CDR2 YYREEE (reference sequence). Trimming cost V 0 bases and J 2 bases; bases outside gene matches: 4. The length of the CDR3 is 18 residues. The CDR3 sequence: CASSLGLAGGTGANVLTF. As DNA, the CDR3 is TGTGCCAGCAGCTTGGGTTTAGCGGGAGGGACTGGGGCCAACGTCCTGACTTTC.

V gene TRBV3-1 (or the pseudogene TRBV3-2) combines with J gene TRBJ1-1; the D is unclear. The CDR3 runs to 12 residues. V was shortened by 4 bases and J by 5 bases, with 8 bases between the two germline ends. Germline loops: CDR1 LGHDT, CDR2 YNNKEL (reference sequence). The DNA for the CDR3 is TGTGCCAGCAGCCCCCCCCGTACTGAAGCTTTCTTT. Translated, it gives CASSPPRTEAFF.

The chain recombines TRBV2 with TRBJ2-3, with 8 bases aligning to TRBD2. CDR1 and CDR2 from the germline V gene are SNHLY and FYNNEI. The CDR3 spans 17 residues. Trimming removed 5 bases from V and 3 bases from J; junction bases left unmatched: 13. CDR3 DNA sequence: TGTGCCAGCAGTCCTTTTTGGGTTAGCGGGGTGACAGATACGCAGTATTTT. Translating gives CASSPFWVSGVTDTQYF.